A selection of T cell receptor beta chains follows, all from one sample in a study of T cells expressing NK-cell markers. One entry per CDR3 protein, without DNA, is what TCRdb gives after re-calling the 5' RACE reads. The repertoire table contains fewer than 550,000 distinct CDR3 sequences. The sample taken for sequencing was blood T cells: a sorted CD56 or NKG2C T cell subset, CD4+ or CD8+ T cells, or bulk PBMC T cells (not recorded which). The receptors were gathered from a woman in her forties or fifties in good health. CDR3s include the opening cysteine and the closing phenylalanine or tryptophan.

V: TRBV5-1
J: TRBJ2-5
CDR3: CASSLAKLETQYF

V: TRBV29-1
J: TRBJ2-1
CDR3: CSVEGAGVESEQFF

V: TRBV3-1
J: TRBJ2-7
CDR3: CASSQLPDSYEQYF

V: TRBV28
J: TRBJ2-3
CDR3: CASSAPDRVMADTQYF

V: TRBV29-1
J: TRBJ1-1
CDR3: CSVEVSKQRYTEAFF

V: TRBV24-1
J: TRBJ2-3
CDR3: CATSTRTSGSTQYF

V: TRBV29-1
J: TRBJ2-4
CDR3: CSVRRDREKNIQYF

V: TRBV9
J: TRBJ2-1
CDR3: CASSASTFLGTYNEQFF

V: TRBV16
J: TRBJ1-1
CDR3: CASSQNGFLNTEAFF

V: TRBV5-1
J: TRBJ2-3
CDR3: CASSQGQPTDTQYF

V: TRBV29-1
J: TRBJ2-2
CDR3: CSAMATKDGELFF

V: TRBV10-3
J: TRBJ2-3
CDR3: CAIRSGQGDTDTQYF